This T cell receptor (beta chain) was observed in a study of blood T cell repertoires in COVID-19. In the study overall: Both acute and convalescent COVID-19 samples were obtained from the United States, Italy and Spain. From T cells, B-cell-depleted T cells, or PBMCs came the material, which was cDNA or gDNA.

In the source study's methods: Reference gene primers were amplified, and this amplification served to estimate nucleated cell counts. The protocol was immunoSEQ multiplex PCR, while the TCRdb copy is restricted to in-frame clones and leaves out a portion. V, J and clone size derive from that table, while D and trimming were established from the DNA sequence. The sample lists 250,000 or so clones; 84% were seen once. Trimming left V 7 bases short and J 8 bases short, with 14 bases between. Germline CDR1 and CDR2: MDHEN and SYDVKM. This CDR3 region has 12 residues. The chain employs TRBV28 and TRBJ1-1; a weak D match, TRBD1 (6 bases). Material: peripheral blood. This sequence originates from a middle-aged woman who had recovered from COVID-19. The CDR3 DNA reads TGTGCCAGCACCCTTGGACAGTTCGAAGCTTTCTTT. Its translation: CASTLGQFEAFF.